These T cell receptor beta chains were read from a single sample in a study of T-cell reconstitution after alpha-beta-depleted transplantation in children. TCRdb analysed the PCR reads with MiXCR anew, one entry per CDR3 protein. Among approximately 200,000 distinct CDR3 sequences, about 15% were seen once, and the ten largest hold roughly 13%. The starting material was PBMCs from the stem cell graft donor, obtained from the stem cell graft. Source of these receptors: a human donor who donated a stem cell graft to a child with acute lymphoblastic leukemia. Each CDR3 is given with its conserved first and last residue. D genes are given only for firm matches. Size is stated as once, few, many, or a class for an expanded clone.

clone_size d_call j_call v_call cdr3_aa cdr3_nt
many - TRBJ1-1 TRBV4-2 CASSQPSGYTEAFF TGTGCCAGCAGCCAGCCCTCGGGCTACACTGAAGCTTTCTTT
many TRBD2 TRBJ2-5 TRBV20-1 CSVRAGVHETQYF TGCAGTGTTAGAGCGGGAGTTCATGAGACCCAGTACTTC
many TRBD2 TRBJ2-3 TRBV29-1 CSVWGVAGRSTDTQYF TGCAGCGTTTGGGGGGTAGCGGGCAGGAGCACAGATACGCAGTATTTT
many - TRBJ1-1 TRBV3-1 CASSLGGFTEAFF TGTGCCAGCAGCCTGGGGGGATTCACTGAAGCTTTCTTT
many - TRBJ1-1 TRBV18 CASSPLGGTSPTEAFF TGTGCCAGCTCACCCCTGGGGGGCACCTCCCCCACTGAAGCTTTCTTT
many TRBD2 TRBJ2-1 TRBV5-1 CASSPLVSGTNNEQFF TGCGCCAGCAGCCCTCTGGTTAGCGGGACAAACAATGAGCAGTTCTTC
many TRBD2 TRBJ2-2 TRBV12-3/TRBV12-4 CATTSGRAKTGELFF TGTGCCACCACGAGCGGGAGGGCCAAAACCGGGGAGCTGTTTTTT
many - TRBJ2-7 TRBV10-3 CAISISLGYEQYF TGTGCCATCAGTATAAGTTTGGGCTACGAGCAGTACTTC
many TRBD1 TRBJ2-3 TRBV7-8 CASSSGGGTDTQYF TGTGCCAGCAGCTCAGGGGGTGGGACAGATACGCAGTATTTT
many TRBD2 TRBJ2-1 TRBV29-1 CSASPNPLAGGTRNEQFF TGCAGCGCCTCCCCAAATCCCCTAGCGGGAGGGACTAGAAATGAGCAGTTCTTC
many TRBD2 TRBJ2-1 TRBV5-1 CASSPTSGPYNEQFF TGCGCCAGCAGCCCGACTAGCGGACCCTACAATGAGCAGTTCTTC